One sample yielded the 28 T cell receptor beta chains listed below, sequenced in a study of CD8+ T cells in alopecia areata. Extraction of RNA preceded its reverse transcription into cDNA, which served as the sequencing template. Method: immunoSEQ multiplex PCR; TCRdb's copy keeps in-frame clones and lacks some. The sample shows 90,000 to 130,000 clones, no singletons; the ten largest hold about 20%. Input material: lesional skin. The receptors originated from a C3H/HeJ mouse with alopecia areata. These mice share the MHC haplotype H2-k.

This clone appeared a few times. The genes and germline here are from mouse. With the read ending 4 residues before the CDR3 end, the germline J gene is used to fill in that end. This chain joins TRBV13-3 and TRBJ1-1, with D perhaps TRBD1 (6 bases). Trimming took off 5 bases at V and 0 bases at J, with 14 bases between the two ends. Germline CDR1 reads NNHDY; CDR2 reads SYVADS. The CDR3 contains 15 residues. The sequenced part of the CDR3 DNA is TGTGCCAGCAGGGAACGGGACATTGCAAACACA. This sequence encodes CASRERDIANT. The whole CDR3 sequence reads CASRERDIANTEVFF.

As to this clone: Each gene name is a mouse one. The CDR3 end falls 4 residues outside the read, so it is completed with the germline J gene. This chain joins TRBV19 and TRBJ1-1, with D perhaps TRBD1 (6 bases). The CDR3 is 14 amino acids. CDR1 and CDR2 (germline): FNHDT, SITEND (reference sequence). The sequenced part of the CDR3 DNA is TGTGCCAGCAGCCCCCGTCTGGGGGGGCGA. Translation gives CASSPRLGGR. From start to end, the CDR3 is CASSPRLGGREVFF.

This clone was seen a handful of times. Gene names denote mouse genes. The read ends 4 residues shy of where the CDR3 ends; the end is completed using the germline J gene. The V and J genes are TRBV13-3 and TRBJ2-1; the D gene is possibly TRBD1 (6 bases). CDR3 length equals 14 residues. Germline V CDR1 and CDR2: NNHDY, SYVADS. The covered CDR3 bases are TGTGCCAGCACTACAGGGAGGAGATGGGCT. This gives the protein CASTTGRRWA. The entire CDR3 protein is CASTTGRRWAEQFF.

A note on this clone: Mouse gene names apply. Incomplete CDR3 DNA: TGTGCCAGCAGCCTAGGGACTGGGGGGCCTCTTTTTAACCAAGAC. Amino acids: CASSLGTGGPLFNQD. The entire CDR3 protein is CASSLGTGGPLFNQDTQYF. The rearrangement links TRBV13-3 to TRBJ2-5; TRBD2 agrees at 12 bases. The read falls 4 residues short of the CDR3 end, and the missing part is taken from the germline J gene. Germline-derived CDR1 and CDR2 are NNHDY and SYVADS. V was clipped by 5 bases and J by 0 bases; unmatched bases: 13. This CDR3 has 19 amino acids.

Turning to this clone: Each gene name is a mouse one. The read ends 4 residues early relative to the CDR3; the germline J gene fills the gap. The chain combines TRBV19 with TRBJ2-7; TRBD1 might be the D (6 bases). Trimming left V 5 bases short and J 2 bases short, with 8 bases between. The CDR3 has 12 amino acids. The germline V gene has CDR1 FNHDT and CDR2 SITEND (reference sequence). CDR3: CASREGAYEQYF. The sequenced CDR3 bases are TGTGCCAGCAGGGAGGGGGCCTAT.

Remarks on this clone: Mouse gene names apply. The read falls 4 residues short of the CDR3 end, and the missing part is taken from the germline J gene. The chain has TRBV13-3 and TRBJ2-5; 8 positions match TRBD1. The CDR3 has 13 amino acids. Germline lookup yields CDR1 NNHDY and CDR2 SYVADS. Incomplete CDR3 DNA: TGTGCCAGCACCGACAGGGGTTGGGAC. Its translation: CASTDRGWD. The complete CDR3 protein is CASTDRGWDTQYF.

Many counts were recorded for this clone. TCRdb's protein and the DNA translation differ at residue 14; the protein here comes from the DNA. Gene names denote mouse genes. The missing CDR3 end, 3 residues past where the read stops, is filled in from the germline J gene. J is TRBJ1-3 and V is TRBV13-3; TRBD1 matches 9 bases. CDR1 and CDR2 (germline): NNHDY, SYVADS. V shed 2 bases, J shed 0 bases, and the junction held 6 bases outside the gene matches. CDR3 length: 17 amino acids. The CDR3 reads CASSDPGTGYSGNTLYF. CDR3 DNA, as far as it was read: TGTGCCAGCAGTGACCCCGGGACAGGGTATTCTGGAAATACG.

To note about this clone: Gene names refer to mouse genes. The read ends 4 residues before the CDR3 terminus; that terminus is restored from the germline J gene. The chain recombines TRBV13-1 with TRBJ2-1; 10 nucleotides match TRBD2. J gave up 4 bases and V 5 bases, and 6 bases lay outside the gene matches. The CDR3 length is 15 residues. CDR1 is NSHNY and CDR2 is SYGAGN in the germline V gene. This CDR3 reads CASSFSLGGYAEQFF. The covered CDR3 bases are TGTGCCAGCAGCTTCTCACTGGGGGGGTATGCT.

Regarding this clone: These gene names are mouse names. The read comes to an end 4 residues before the CDR3 does, leaving the germline J gene to fill in the end. The sample carries other DNA sequences with the same CDR3. The chain uses TRBV13-3 and TRBJ2-5, with D possibly being TRBD2 (6 bases). V dropped 4 bases and J dropped 2 bases, with 14 bases sitting between them. Germline values: CDR1 NNHDY, CDR2 SYVADS. This CDR3 has 15 residues. Partial CDR3 DNA: TGTGCCAGCAGTCCCTCGGGGGGAGGCCAAGAC. Protein: CASSPSGGGQD. In full, the CDR3 is CASSPSGGGQDTQYF.

A few counts support this clone. Here the gene names and germline are mouse. The read terminates 4 residues before the CDR3 end, so the remaining end is supplied by the germline J gene. The chain links TRBV31 to TRBJ2-1; 8 bases are a match to TRBD2. The germline V gene has CDR1 GKSSPN and CDR2 SITVG. The CDR3 totals 13 residues. The V segment lost 0 bases and the J segment 5 bases; nucleotides outside the gene matches: 0. The covered CDR3 bases are TGTGCCTGGAGTCTCTGGGGGGATGCT. As protein: CAWSLWGDA. The CDR3 in full is CAWSLWGDAEQFF. Full variable domain (remainder filled in from reference TRBV31 and TRBJ2-1): AQTIHQWPVAEIKAVGSPLSLGCTIKGKSSPNLYWYWQATGGTLQQLFYSITVGQVESVVQLNLSASRPKDDQFILSTEKLLLSHSGFYLCAWSLWGDAEQFFGPGTRLTVL.

Worth noting for this clone: The genes and germline here are from mouse. The read terminates 4 residues before the CDR3 end, so the remaining end is supplied by the germline J gene. The gene calls are TRBV19 and TRBJ2-2; 12 bases match TRBD2. The CDR3 has 15 amino acids. Germline-derived CDR1 and CDR2 are FNHDT and SITEND (reference sequence). V lost 6 bases to trimming and J lost 6 bases; unmatched junction nucleotides: 6. This chain's CDR3 is CASTPDWGGPGQLYF. The CDR3 bases that were read are TGTGCCAGCACCCCGGACTGGGGGGGACCCGGG.

Turning to this clone: Any gene name here is a mouse gene name. The read gets to within 4 residues of the CDR3 end, and the germline J gene fills in the rest. The rearrangement uses TRBV1 and TRBJ2-7, with D perhaps matching TRBD2 (7 bases). Germline CDR1 is NSQYPW and CDR2 is LRSPGD (reference sequence). This CDR3 has 14 residues. V dropped 4 bases and J dropped 0 bases, with 10 bases sitting between them. Partial CDR3 DNA: TGCACCTGCAGTGTGGGGGGCCTCTCCTAT. This codes for CTCSVGGLSY. The full CDR3 protein reads CTCSVGGLSYEQYF. The full variable domain, with the rest looked up from reference TRBV1 and TRBJ2-7, is VTLLEQNPRWRLVPRGQAVNLRCILKNSQYPWMSWYQQDLQKQLQWLFTLRSPGDKEVKSLPGADYLATRVTDTELRLQVANMSQGRTLYCTCSVGGLSYEQYFGPGTRLTVL.

This clone came up a few times. Gene and germline names: mouse. The read terminates 4 residues before the CDR3 end, so the remaining end is supplied by the germline J gene. The chain links TRBV17 to TRBJ1-1; TRBD1 matches at 11 bases. The CDR3 runs to 14 residues. CDR1 MNHDT and CDR2 YYDKIL come from the germline V gene. The part of the CDR3 DNA that was read is TGTGCTAGCAGTCCTGGGACAGGGGGTGCA. Protein product: CASSPGTGGA. The entire CDR3 is CASSPGTGGAEVFF.

Details on this clone: The listed genes are named as in mouse. The read finishes 4 residues shy of the CDR3 end, and the germline J gene is used to complete it. V is TRBV13-2 and J is TRBJ2-1; 7 bases agree with TRBD1. V was pared by 2 bases and J by 4 bases, with 3 bases of the junction left unmatched. The germline V gene has CDR1 NNHNN and CDR2 SYGAGS (reference sequence). The CDR3 covers 14 residues. CDR3 bases read: TGTGCCAGCGGTGACAGGGGGAATTATGCT. Translated: CASGDRGNYA. The full CDR3 protein reads CASGDRGNYAEQFF.

As to this clone: Here the gene names and germline are mouse. The read is 4 residues too short to cover the CDR3 end, so that end is filled in from the germline J gene. The chain has TRBV13-3 and TRBJ2-5; 8 bases match TRBD1. Germline CDR1 is NNHDY and CDR2 is SYVADS. V was pared by 5 bases and J by 1 base, with 6 bases of the junction left unmatched. The CDR3 contains 15 residues. The chain's CDR3 is CASSPDRGDQDTQYF. Partial CDR3 DNA: TGTGCCAGCAGCCCCGACAGGGGTGACCAAGAC.

This clone was detected many times. Gene names and germline refer to mouse. The CDR3 bases that were read are TGTGCCAGCTCCCACGACAAAAACTATGCT. Translation: CASSHDKNYA. The entire CDR3 protein reads CASSHDKNYAEQFF. The chain employs TRBV13-3 and TRBJ2-1; D uncertain. The sequence runs out 4 residues before the end of the CDR3; the remainder is reconstructed from the germline J gene. Germline CDR1 NNHDY, CDR2 SYVADS. This CDR3 has 14 residues. With 7 bases removed from V and 1 base from J, the gap between germline ends came to 12 bases.

The table lists this clone with a few counts. The gene symbols are mouse symbols. The CDR3 DNA, read in part, is TGTGCCAGCGGTGCCCAGGGAGGGGCT. Translation: CASGAQGGA. The entire CDR3 protein reads CASGAQGGAEQFF. The chain combines TRBV13-2 with TRBJ2-1; possible D gene TRBD1, 5 bases. The read falls 4 residues short of the CDR3 end, and the missing part is taken from the germline J gene. This CDR3 contains 13 residues. The germline V gene has CDR1 NNHNN and CDR2 SYGAGS (reference sequence).

Comment on this clone: Here the gene names and germline are mouse. Here the CDR3 reads CASSSPDRSQNTLYF. The sequenced CDR3 bases are TGTGCAAGCAGCTCCCCCGACAGAAGTCAAAAC. The rearrangement links TRBV16 to TRBJ2-4; D is perhaps TRBD1 (5 bases). The read comes to an end 4 residues before the CDR3 does, leaving the germline J gene to fill in the end. CDR1 and CDR2 (germline): SGHSA, FRNQAP. The CDR3 has 15 amino acids. V was trimmed by 4 bases and J by 0 bases, leaving 11 bases between them.

As regards this clone: The genes and germline here are from mouse. The read falls 4 residues short of the CDR3 end, and the missing part is taken from the germline J gene. The chain links TRBV13-3 to TRBJ2-5; 11 bases line up with TRBD2. The CDR3 has 16 residues. Per germline, CDR1 NNHDY and CDR2 SYVADS. Trimming took 4 bases from V and 2 from J; bases not matched to a gene: 6. CDR3 bases read: TGTGCCAGCAGTCCTGGGACTGGGGGAGTCCAAGAC. It codes for CASSPGTGGVQD. The CDR3, in full, reads CASSPGTGGVQDTQYF.

This clone was seen ten or more times. Mouse gene names apply. The read ends 4 residues shy of where the CDR3 ends; the end is completed using the germline J gene. This chain connects TRBV13-3 to TRBJ2-3; the match to TRBD2 covers 7 bases. This CDR3 spans 16 amino acids. Germline CDR1 and CDR2: NNHDY and SYVADS. Unmatched junction bases numbered 5, after V lost 1 base and J lost 0 bases. CDR3: CASSDSDWISAETLYF. The CDR3 bases that were read are TGTGCCAGCAGTGATTCGGACTGGATTAGTGCAGAA.

There are a few counts of this clone. Gene names and germline match the mouse. The read stops 4 residues short of the end of the CDR3; the missing end is completed from the germline J gene. The rearrangement uses TRBV13-3 and TRBJ2-4, with TRBD1 identical over 10 bases. The CDR3 is made up of 14 amino acids. CDR1 is NNHDY and CDR2 is SYVADS in the germline V gene. The CDR3 sequence is CASSDGDRGNTLYF. The CDR3 bases that were read are TGTGCCAGCAGTGACGGGGACAGGGGAAAC.

As regards this clone: Genes and germline come from the mouse. The CDR3 is cut off 4 residues early in the read; its end comes from the germline J gene. This rearrangement joins TRBV1 to TRBJ1-4, with TRBD1 as a possible D gene (6 bases). Germline assignment: CDR1 NSQYPW and CDR2 LRSPGD (reference sequence). The CDR3 sequence is 14 residues long. Trimming stripped 6 bases from V and 4 bases from J, with 12 bases between. The DNA read from the CDR3 is TGCACCTGCAGGCGAGGGACAAACAACGAA. As protein: CTCRRGTNNE. The whole CDR3 is CTCRRGTNNERLFF.

This clone appeared a few times. The protein in this entry is translated from the DNA; at residue 12 it differs from the protein listed in TCRdb. Mouse gene names and germline throughout. The CDR3 extends 3 residues past the end of the read, so its final part is completed from the germline J gene. The chain couples TRBV13-3 to TRBJ1-6, with 11 bases lining up with TRBD1. TRBJ1-6 is an open reading frame, and its role is uncertain. This CDR3 is built from 15 residues. The ends lost 1 base at V and 9 bases at J; junction bases unmatched: 3. Germline V gives CDR1 NNHDY, CDR2 SYVADS. The part of the CDR3 DNA that was read is TGTGCCAGCAGTGATCGGGACAGGGGGAGTTCGCCC. Translating gives CASSDRDRGSSP. The entire CDR3 sequence reads CASSDRDRGSSPLYF.

A word on this clone: The gene symbols are mouse symbols. The read terminates 4 residues before the CDR3 end, so the remaining end is supplied by the germline J gene. The chain employs TRBV19 and TRBJ1-4; 10 bases are shared with TRBD1. This CDR3 region has 16 residues. Germline CDR1 and CDR2: FNHDT and SITEND (reference sequence). V dropped 4 bases and J dropped 1; count of bases not matched to a gene: 4. CDR3 sequence reads: CASSSWDRGSNERLFF. The CDR3 DNA, read in part, is TGTGCCAGCAGTTCCTGGGACAGGGGTTCCAACGAA.

Remarks on this clone: Mouse germline and gene names are used. The CDR3 bases that were read are TGTGCCAGCAGTCTAAGGACAGGGAGGATCTCC. Protein sequence: CASSLRTGRIS. Given in full, the CDR3 is CASSLRTGRISDYTF. The chain links TRBV19 to TRBJ1-2; TRBD1 agrees at 8 bases. The read gets to within 4 residues of the CDR3 end, and the germline J gene fills in the rest. V shed 4 bases, J shed 4 bases, and the junction held 9 bases outside the gene matches. The germline V gene encodes CDR1 FNHDT and CDR2 SITEND (reference sequence). CDR3 length equals 15 residues.

A note on this clone: Mouse germline and gene names are used. Read sequence stops 4 residues before the CDR3 end, and the germline J gene provides the missing end. The chain combines TRBV13-1 with TRBJ2-3, with 8 bases that match TRBD2. J gave up 0 bases and V 2 bases, and 2 bases lay outside the gene matches. CDR3 length: 15 residues. Germline CDR1 and CDR2: NSHNY and SYGAGN. CDR3 sequence: CASSDRLGSAETLYF. The DNA read from the CDR3 is TGTGCCAGCAGTGACAGACTGGGGAGTGCAGAA.

Details on this clone: The listed genes are named as in mouse. The read is 4 residues too short to cover the CDR3 end, so that end is filled in from the germline J gene. The rearrangement links TRBV13-2 to TRBJ1-1; a weak D match, TRBD1 (6 bases). Between the trimmed V and J ends, which lost 1 base and 4 bases, there was a span of 8 bases. The CDR3 runs 13 residues. CDR1 is NNHNN and CDR2 is SYGAGS in the germline V gene (reference sequence). The CDR3 here is CASGDTGSTEVFF. CDR3 bases read: TGTGCCAGCGGTGATACAGGGAGCACA.

Points on this clone: Gene names and germline match the mouse. Read sequence stops 4 residues before the CDR3 end, and the germline J gene provides the missing end. This chain connects TRBV1 to TRBJ1-4; TRBD1 matches 8 bases. The CDR3 is 14 residues long. V trimming: 6 bases; J trimming: 5 bases; junction bases outside the gene matches: 5. CDR1 NSQYPW and CDR2 LRSPGD come from the germline V gene (reference sequence). CDR3 residues: CTCRPGQENERLFF. The covered CDR3 bases are TGCACCTGCAGACCGGGACAGGAGAACGAA.